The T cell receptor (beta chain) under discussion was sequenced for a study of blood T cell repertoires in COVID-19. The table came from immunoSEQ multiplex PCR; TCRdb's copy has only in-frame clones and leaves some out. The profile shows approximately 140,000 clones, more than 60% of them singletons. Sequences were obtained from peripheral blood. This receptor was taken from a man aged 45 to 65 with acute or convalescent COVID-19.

The CDR3 coding sequence is TGTGCCAGCAACCCCTGGCGGGACGGAGAAAAACTGTTTTTT. Its translation is CASNPWRDGEKLFF. The V and J genes are TRBV28 and TRBJ1-4; possibly TRBD1 for D (5 bases). The CDR3 length is 14 residues. Germline CDR1 is MDHEN and CDR2 is SYDVKM. The germline V and J ends were trimmed by 7 bases and 8 bases, with 17 bases remaining between them.